A single sample is the source of the 8 T cell receptor beta chains below, sequenced in a study of blood T cell repertoires in COVID-19. Method: immunoSEQ multiplex PCR; TCRdb's copy keeps in-frame clones and lacks some. The sample carries about 95,000 clones, less than 85% recorded once. Specimen: peripheral blood. The receptors were sampled from a human donor in a cohort sampled during active COVID-19.

The chain recombines TRBV3-1 (or the pseudogene TRBV3-2) with TRBJ2-1, with 10 nucleotides matching TRBD2. This CDR3 has 15 residues. V shed 4 bases and J 0 bases; nucleotides not matched to a gene: 0. Germline CDR1 and CDR2: LGHDT and YNNKEL (reference sequence). The DNA for the CDR3 is TGTGCCAGCAGCCGGACTAGCGGCTCCTACAATGAGCAGTTCTTC. It codes for CASSRTSGSYNEQFF.

The V gene is TRBV19, the J gene TRBJ2-3; D might be TRBD2 (7 bases). The germline gives CDR1 LNHDA, CDR2 SQIVND (reference sequence). Trimming cost V 5 bases and J 3 bases, with 18 bases left between them. The CDR3 sequence is 16 residues long. The CDR3 here is CASSLLGGGGTDTQYF. DNA for the CDR3: TGTGCCAGTAGTCTACTCGGAGGGGGGGGGACAGATACGCAGTATTTT. Full variable domain (rest looked up from reference TRBV19 and TRBJ2-3): DGGITQSPKYLFRKEGQNVTLSCEQNLNHDAMYWYRQDPGQGLRLIYYSQIVNDFQKGDIAEGYSVSREKKESFPLTVTSAQKNPTAFYLCASSLLGGGGTDTQYFGPGTRLTVL.

This sequence joins TRBV24-1 and TRBJ2-3, with 10 positions matching TRBD1. The V segment lost 3 bases and the J segment 5 bases; nucleotides outside the gene matches: 4. Germline CDR1 KGHDR, CDR2 SFDVKD. This CDR3 spans 15 amino acids. In DNA, the CDR3 is TGTGCCACCAGTGATCGACAGGGGGCGAGAGATACGCAGTATTTT. Protein: CATSDRQGARDTQYF.

The rearrangement joins TRBV6-5 to TRBJ1-1; 7 bases fit TRBD1. Losses at the gene ends were 6 bases for V and 1 base for J; bases not matched to a gene: 5. The CDR3 sequence is 14 residues long. CDR1 MNHEY and CDR2 SVGAGI come from the germline V gene. CDR3 DNA: TGTGCCAGCAGATCGACAGGGAGGAACACTGAAGCTTTCTTT. Translated: CASRSTGRNTEAFF.

The chain joins TRBV10-3 to TRBJ2-4; 13 bases are shared with TRBD2. The CDR3 runs to 12 residues. Looked up from germline, CDR1 is ENHRY and CDR2 is SYGVKD. Trimming removed 4 bases from V and 12 bases from J; junction bases left unmatched: 0. CDR3 sequence reads: CAISGTSGGQYF. CDR3 nucleotides: TGTGCCATCAGTGGGACTAGCGGGGGTCAGTACTTC.

The chain is built from TRBV19 and TRBJ1-2, with a weak D call TRBD1 (6 bases). CDR1 is LNHDA, CDR2 SQIVND, per germline (reference sequence). The CDR3 length is 14 residues. Trimming shortened V by 6 bases and J by 3 bases, and 14 bases separated the two germline ends. CDR3: CASSLRGTDYGYTF. The DNA of the CDR3 is TGTGCCAGTAGCCTCAGGGGAACGGACTATGGCTACACCTTC.

In DNA, the CDR3 is TGTGCCAGCAGTTCAGGGGGAGCTGGGGCCAACGTCCTGACTTTC. Its protein is CASSSGGAGANVLTF. The chain carries TRBV28 and TRBJ2-6; TRBD1 matches at 7 bases. The ends lost 4 bases at V and 2 bases at J; junction bases unmatched: 2. CDR3 length: 15 residues. Germline V gene lookup returns CDR1 MDHEN and CDR2 SYDVKM.

The V gene is TRBV23-1, the J gene TRBJ1-1; 7 bases fit TRBD1. TRBV23-1 is assigned to the ORF class and has an uncertain function. The junction had 7 bases not matched to a gene; V was cut back by 2 bases and J by 1 base. The CDR3 runs to 16 residues. For the CDR3, the DNA is TGCGCCAGCAGTCAAAAGGAAGGGACAGAGAACACTGAAGCTTTCTTT. This sequence encodes CASSQKEGTENTEAFF.